This T cell receptor (beta chain) was obtained from a study of OX40 agonist ivuxolimab in advanced cancers. V lost 6 bases, J lost 4 bases, and 12 bases lay in between. This CDR3 comprises 13 residues. Germline assignment: CDR1 ENHRY and CDR2 SYGVKD. The method was immunoSEQ multiplex PCR; TCRdb's version includes in-frame clones alone and lacks a portion of them. This sample yields 75,000 to 80,000 clones, of which about nine tenths are seen a single time; 6.2% belongs to the top ten. Specimen: CD4+ or CD8+ T cells sorted from blood, collected in a trial of the OX40 agonist ivuxolimab. This TCR was recovered from an adult with an advanced solid tumor such as melanoma, head and neck, liver or kidney cancer. This chain joins TRBV10-3 and TRBJ2-5; the D gene is possibly TRBD2 (7 bases). The CDR3 DNA reads as TGTGCCATCAGGAGAGGGGGGGGAGAGACCCAGTACTTC. It specifies CAIRRGGGETQYF.